Below are 6 T cell receptor beta chains sequenced from a single sample in a study of regulatory dendritic cells for organ transplantation. The repertoire was sequenced with immunoSEQ multiplex PCR; TCRdb's copy has only in-frame clones and lacks some. The sample contains 30,000 to 35,000 clones, less than 90% of which appear only once. Sequences were obtained from naive CD4+ T cells from blood. Subset here: CD45RA+ naive T cells. These receptors were obtained from a human donor in good health.

V is TRBV30 and J is TRBJ2-7; the D is unclear. The CDR3 has 10 residues. Per germline, CDR1 GTSNPN and CDR2 SVGIG (reference sequence). V was shortened by 1 base and J by 3 bases, with 1 base between the two germline ends. CDR3: CAWSDYEQYF. CDR3 bases: TGTGCCTGGAGTGACTACGAGCAGTACTTC.

The chain uses TRBV2 and TRBJ1-2; no clear D. Looked up from germline, CDR1 is SNHLY and CDR2 is FYNNEI. The CDR3 contains 14 residues. The ends were cut back, 8 bases at V and 3 bases at J, with 16 bases in the middle. The CDR3 protein is CASRSRAYDYGYTF. The CDR3 coding sequence is TGTGCCAGCCGGTCAAGGGCCTACGACTATGGCTACACCTTC.

The chain is built from TRBV18 and TRBJ2-6; no firm D call. CDR3 length equals 14 residues. In germline, CDR1 is KGHSH, CDR2 LQKENI. Between the trimmed V and J ends, which lost 3 bases and 1 base, there was a span of 4 bases. As DNA, the CDR3 is TGTGCCAGCTCACCGACTTCTGGGGCCAACGTCCTGACTTTC. Translated, it gives CASSPTSGANVLTF.

The sample holds one count of this clone. V is TRBV27 and J is TRBJ2-7, with TRBD2 identical over 8 bases. J was trimmed by 7 bases and V by 6 bases; bases with no gene match: 11. CDR3 length: 14 amino acids. Germline CDR1 reads MNHEY; CDR2 reads SMNVEV (reference sequence). The CDR3 here is CASSSGLEAPEQYF. CDR3 sequence (DNA): TGTGCCAGCAGCTCGGGACTAGAGGCCCCTGAGCAGTACTTC.

V is TRBV19 and J is TRBJ1-2, with D hard to call. The CDR3 has 14 residues. Trimming left V 3 bases short and J 2 bases short, with 10 bases between. Looked up from germline, CDR1 is LNHDA and CDR2 is SQIVND (reference sequence). The CDR3 protein is CASSMWGGNYGYTF. CDR3 in DNA: TGTGCCAGTAGTATGTGGGGAGGGAACTATGGCTACACCTTC. The entire variable domain, with the rest obtained from reference TRBV19 and TRBJ1-2, is as follows: DGGITQSPKYLFRKEGQNVTLSCEQNLNHDAMYWYRQDPGQGLRLIYYSQIVNDFQKGDIAEGYSVSREKKESFPLTVTSAQKNPTAFYLCASSMWGGNYGYTFGSGTRLTVV.

The V gene is TRBV16, the J gene TRBJ2-7, with 8 bases that match TRBD2. Germline V CDR1 and CDR2: KGHSY, FQNENV. This CDR3 contains 15 residues. V lost 0 bases and J lost 5; bases outside the gene matches: 6. For the CDR3, the DNA is TGTGCCAGCAGCCAATCATTCGGGGGGGACAACGAGCAGTACTTC. The encoded protein is CASSQSFGGDNEQYF.